The 14 T cell receptor beta chains in this list originate from one sample, sequenced in a study of patients and donors after allogeneic stem cell transplantation. Each CDR3 protein is one row after TCRdb ran MiXCR on the RT-PCR reads. The table lists just over 55,000 distinct CDR3 sequences, roughly 15% of them singletons. Specimen: blood, either unsorted or a sorted T cell fraction (not recorded which). These receptors were obtained from a human donor who was either an allogeneic HSCT recipient or a stem cell or donor lymphocyte infusion donor (not recorded which). It is not recorded whose cells these are; they may come from a transplant donor.

This clonotype is judged medium-sized (0.01 to 0.1%). J is TRBJ1-6 and V is TRBV27; 9 bases are shared with TRBD1. Losses at the gene ends were 5 bases for V and 8 bases for J; bases not matched to a gene: 4. This CDR3 has 14 amino acids. CDR1 and CDR2 (germline): MNHEY, SMNVEV (reference sequence). The CDR3 nucleotides read TGTGCCAGCAGTCAAACAGGGGGCTATTCACCCCTCCACTTT. Protein: CASSQTGGYSPLHF.

The rearrangement joins TRBV9 to TRBJ2-1; D is ambiguous. The V end was cut by 1 base, the J end by 0 bases, with 5 bases between. The CDR3 is made up of 14 amino acids. CDR1 is SGDLS, CDR2 YYNGEE, per germline. The CDR3 sequence: CASSVLYSYNEQFF. Written as DNA, the CDR3 is TGTGCCAGCAGCGTACTCTACTCCTACAATGAGCAGTTCTTC. Looking up the rest from reference TRBV9 and TRBJ2-1 gives the full variable domain: DSGVTQTPKHLITATGQRVTLRCSPRSGDLSVYWYQQSLDQGLQFLIQYYNGEERAKGNILERFSAQQFPDLHSELNLSSLELGDSALYFCASSVLYSYNEQFFGPGTRLTVL.

The chain combines TRBV29-1 with TRBJ2-7; D is perhaps TRBD1 or TRBD2 (5 bases each). Germline V gene data show CDR1 as SQVTM and CDR2 as ANQGSEA. This CDR3 region has 13 residues. V was clipped by 2 bases and J by 6 bases, with 14 bases between them. CDR3 region: CSVETGTFAEQYF. As DNA, the CDR3 is TGCAGCGTTGAAACCGGGACCTTTGCCGAGCAGTACTTC.

This clonotype was counted many times. The chain links TRBV6-5 to TRBJ2-1; D gene uncertain. There are 16 residues in the CDR3. The germline V gene encodes CDR1 MNHEY and CDR2 SVGAGI. Trimming shortened V by 2 bases and J by 6 bases, and 17 bases separated the two germline ends. Written as DNA, the CDR3 is TGTGCCAGCAGTTACGGAACCCTTTTATTGGGCAATGAGCAGTTCTTC. Its translation is CASSYGTLLLGNEQFF.

This clonotype was recorded a few times. The V and J genes are TRBV9 and TRBJ2-1; 10 positions match TRBD1. Unmatched junction bases numbered 6, after V lost 3 bases and J lost 9 bases. CDR1 and CDR2 (germline): SGDLS, YYNGEE. The CDR3 spans 14 residues. This CDR3 is CASSGGTGVSEQFF. CDR3 DNA: TGTGCCAGCAGCGGCGGGACAGGGGTCAGTGAGCAGTTCTTC. The variable domain in full, with the rest retrieved from reference TRBV9 and TRBJ2-1, is DSGVTQTPKHLITATGQRVTLRCSPRSGDLSVYWYQQSLDQGLQFLIQYYNGEERAKGNILERFSAQQFPDLHSELNLSSLELGDSALYFCASSGGTGVSEQFFGPGTRLTVL.

This clonotype was seen at least ten times. The chain uses TRBV12-3 or TRBV12-4 and TRBJ2-7; 12 positions agree with TRBD2. The CDR3 is 16 amino acids. V lost 4 bases to trimming and J lost 2 bases; unmatched junction nucleotides: 6. DNA for the CDR3: TGTGCCAGCAGTTGGACTAGCGGGAAAACCCCCTACGAGCAGTACTTC. Its protein product is CASSWTSGKTPYEQYF.

This clonotype has a handful of counts. The chain carries TRBV7-2 and TRBJ1-1; TRBD1 matches at 8 bases. With V trimmed by 8 bases and J by 1 base, 6 bases remained unmatched. Germline V gives CDR1 SGHTA, CDR2 FQGNSA. The CDR3 sequence is 14 residues long. CDR3 residues: CASGSQGANTEAFF. The CDR3 nucleotides read TGTGCCAGCGGATCCCAGGGGGCGAACACTGAAGCTTTCTTT.

In regard to this clonotype: Given a much more abundant clone one base away, this may be a read error. This sequence joins TRBV4-2 and TRBJ2-7; 7 positions match TRBD2. The CDR3 is 15 residues long. Germline CDR1 LGHNA, CDR2 YNFKEQ. CDR3 residues: CASSQEAARESELYF. In nucleotides, the CDR3 is TGTGCCAGCAGCCAAGAAGCGGCGCGGGAGAGTGAGCTGTACTTC.

At least ten counts were recorded for this clonotype. The chain joins TRBV6-6 to TRBJ1-3; D gene ambiguous. Looked up from germline, CDR1 is MNHNY and CDR2 is SVGAGI (reference sequence). Between the trimmed V and J ends, which lost 6 bases and 2 bases, there was a span of 14 bases. The CDR3 is 15 residues long. The CDR3 sequence: CASSKYFPAGNTIYF. CDR3 DNA: TGTGCCAGCAGCAAATACTTTCCCGCTGGAAACACCATATATTTT.

This clonotype was picked up many times. This rearrangement joins TRBV5-1 to TRBJ2-7; D not resolved. Trimming pared 0 bases from V and 3 bases from J, leaving 10 bases between. The germline V gene encodes CDR1 SGHRS and CDR2 YFSETQ. The CDR3 spans 14 residues. The CDR3 sequence is CASSLDFRLYEQYF. The CDR3 DNA reads as TGCGCCAGCAGCTTGGATTTCCGGCTCTACGAGCAGTACTTC.

This clonotype was counted many times. This sequence joins TRBV27 and TRBJ1-4; weak D call: TRBD1 (5 bases). The germline CDR1 and CDR2 sequences are MNHEY and SMNVEV (reference sequence). The V end was cut by 2 bases, the J end by 3 bases, with 7 bases between. The CDR3 has 14 amino acids. CDR3 coding DNA: TGTGCCAGCAGTTTAAGGGGATCTAATGAAAAACTGTTTTTT. The encoded protein is CASSLRGSNEKLFF.

This clonotype has only a few counts. This rearrangement joins TRBV4-2 to TRBJ2-7; TRBD2 matches 8 bases. CDR3 length equals 17 residues. V lost 0 bases to trimming and J lost 1 base; unmatched junction nucleotides: 8. CDR1 is LGHNA and CDR2 is YNFKEQ in the germline V gene. The CDR3 loop reads CASSQEKLAEISYEQYF. CDR3 DNA: TGTGCCAGCAGCCAAGAAAAACTAGCGGAAATATCCTACGAGCAGTACTTC.

This clonotype was counted only a few times. The chain is built from TRBV29-1 and TRBJ2-7; possibly TRBD1 for D (6 bases). The CDR3 runs to 17 residues. Trimming stripped 4 bases from V and 0 bases from J, with 22 bases between. The germline V gene encodes CDR1 SQVTM and CDR2 ANQGSEA. CDR3 DNA sequence: TGCAGCGTTGCTTCCTTACCTATTCAGGGGAGCTCCTACGAGCAGTACTTC. This sequence encodes CSVASLPIQGSSYEQYF.

The sample holds many counts of this clonotype. CDR3 sequence: CASSTQTGGHGELFF. The CDR3 DNA follows: TGTGCCAGCAGCACCCAGACAGGGGGCCACGGGGAGCTGTTTTTT. The gene calls are TRBV27 and TRBJ2-2; 10 bases are a match to TRBD1. The length of the CDR3 is 15 residues. Germline CDR1 MNHEY, CDR2 SMNVEV (reference sequence). The ends lost 6 bases at V and 7 bases at J; junction bases unmatched: 8.